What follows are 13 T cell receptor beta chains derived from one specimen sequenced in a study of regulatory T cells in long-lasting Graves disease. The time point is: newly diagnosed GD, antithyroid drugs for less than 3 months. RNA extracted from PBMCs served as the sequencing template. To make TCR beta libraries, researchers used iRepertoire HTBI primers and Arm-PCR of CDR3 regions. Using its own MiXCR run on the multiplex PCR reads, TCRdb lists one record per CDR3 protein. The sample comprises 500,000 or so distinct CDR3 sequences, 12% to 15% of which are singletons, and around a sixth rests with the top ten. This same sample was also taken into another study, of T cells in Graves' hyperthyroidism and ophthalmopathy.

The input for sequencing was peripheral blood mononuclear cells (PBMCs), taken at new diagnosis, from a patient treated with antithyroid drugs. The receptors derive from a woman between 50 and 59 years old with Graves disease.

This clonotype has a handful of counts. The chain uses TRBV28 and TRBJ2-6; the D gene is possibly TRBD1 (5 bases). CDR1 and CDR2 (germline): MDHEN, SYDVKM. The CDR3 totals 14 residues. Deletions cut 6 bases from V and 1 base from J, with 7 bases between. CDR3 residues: CASRGPSGANVLTF. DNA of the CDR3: TGTGCCAGCAGGGGGCCGTCTGGGGCCAACGTCCTGACTTTC.

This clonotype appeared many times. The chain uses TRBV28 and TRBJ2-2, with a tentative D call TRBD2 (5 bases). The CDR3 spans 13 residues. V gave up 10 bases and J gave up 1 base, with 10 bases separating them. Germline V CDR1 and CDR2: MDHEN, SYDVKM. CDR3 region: CATIRGNTGELFF. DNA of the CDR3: TGTGCCACCATCCGGGGGAACACCGGGGAGCTGTTTTTT.

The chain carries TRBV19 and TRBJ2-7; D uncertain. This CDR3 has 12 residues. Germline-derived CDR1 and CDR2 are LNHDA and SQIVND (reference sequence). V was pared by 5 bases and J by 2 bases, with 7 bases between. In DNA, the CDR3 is TGTGCCAGTAGTTACTGGCCCTACGAGCAGTACTTC. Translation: CASSYWPYEQYF.

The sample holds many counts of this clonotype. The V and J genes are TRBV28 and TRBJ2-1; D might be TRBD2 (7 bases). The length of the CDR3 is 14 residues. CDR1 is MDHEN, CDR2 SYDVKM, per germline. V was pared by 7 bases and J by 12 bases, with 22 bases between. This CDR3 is CASNLQGGGSRQFF. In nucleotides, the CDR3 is TGTGCCAGCAACTTACAAGGGGGGGGTAGCCGGCAGTTCTTC.

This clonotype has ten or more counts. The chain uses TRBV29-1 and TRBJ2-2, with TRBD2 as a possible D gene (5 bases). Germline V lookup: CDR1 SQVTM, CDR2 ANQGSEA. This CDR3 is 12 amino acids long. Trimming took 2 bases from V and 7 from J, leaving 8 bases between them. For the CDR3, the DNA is TGCAGCGTTGAACTGGCGGGCGGGGAGCTGTTTTTT. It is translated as CSVELAGGELFF.

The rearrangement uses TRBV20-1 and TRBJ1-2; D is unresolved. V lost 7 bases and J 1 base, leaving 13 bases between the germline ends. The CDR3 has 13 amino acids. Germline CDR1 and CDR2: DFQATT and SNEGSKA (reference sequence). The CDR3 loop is CSVPPEYNYGYTF. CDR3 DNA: TGCAGTGTACCCCCCGAATATAACTATGGCTACACCTTC.

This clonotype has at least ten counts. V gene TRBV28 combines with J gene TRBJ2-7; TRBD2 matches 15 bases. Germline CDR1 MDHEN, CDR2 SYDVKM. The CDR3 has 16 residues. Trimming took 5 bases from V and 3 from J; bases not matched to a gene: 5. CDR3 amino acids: CASSPPGLAGGYEQYF. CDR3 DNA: TGTGCCAGCAGTCCTCCGGGACTAGCGGGAGGCTACGAGCAGTACTTC.

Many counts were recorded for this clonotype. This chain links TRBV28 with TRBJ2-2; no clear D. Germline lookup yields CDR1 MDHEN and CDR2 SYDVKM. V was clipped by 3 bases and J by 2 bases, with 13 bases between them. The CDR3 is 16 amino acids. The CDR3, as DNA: TGTGCCAGCAGTTTGTTGGTAGTCCCCAACACCGGGGAGCTGTTTTTT. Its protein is CASSLLVVPNTGELFF. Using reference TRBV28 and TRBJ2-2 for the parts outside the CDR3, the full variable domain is DVKVTQSSRYLVKRTGEKVFLECVQDMDHENMFWYRQDPGLGLRLIYFSYDVKMKEKGDIPEGYSVSREKKERFSLILESASTNQTSMYLCASSLLVVPNTGELFFGEGSRLTVL.

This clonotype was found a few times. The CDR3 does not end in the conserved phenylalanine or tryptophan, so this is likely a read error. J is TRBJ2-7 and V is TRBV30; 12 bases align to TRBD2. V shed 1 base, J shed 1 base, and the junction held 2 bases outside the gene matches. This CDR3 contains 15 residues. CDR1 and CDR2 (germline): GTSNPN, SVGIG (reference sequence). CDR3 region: CAWSGGLAGSYEQYL. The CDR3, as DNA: TGTGCCTGGAGTGGAGGACTAGCGGGATCCTACGAGCAGTACCTC.

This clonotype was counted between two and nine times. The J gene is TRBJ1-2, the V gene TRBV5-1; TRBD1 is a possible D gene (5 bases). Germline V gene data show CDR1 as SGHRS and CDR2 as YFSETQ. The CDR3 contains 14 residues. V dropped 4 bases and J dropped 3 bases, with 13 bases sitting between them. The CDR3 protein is CASSPAGTDYGYTF. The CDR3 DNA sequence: TGCGCCAGCAGCCCAGCCGGGACGGACTATGGCTACACCTTC.

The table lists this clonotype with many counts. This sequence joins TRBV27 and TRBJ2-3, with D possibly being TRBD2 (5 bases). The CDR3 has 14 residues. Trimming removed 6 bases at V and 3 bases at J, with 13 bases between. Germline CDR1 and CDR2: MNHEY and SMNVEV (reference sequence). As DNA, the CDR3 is TGTGCCAGCAGAAACTGGGAGAGTACAGATACGCAGTATTTT. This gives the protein CASRNWESTDTQYF.

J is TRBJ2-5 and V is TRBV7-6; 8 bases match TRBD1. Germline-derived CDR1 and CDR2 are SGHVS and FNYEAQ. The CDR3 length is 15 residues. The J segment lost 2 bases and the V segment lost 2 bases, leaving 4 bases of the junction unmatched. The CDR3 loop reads CASSLSTGVQETQYF. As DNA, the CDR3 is TGTGCCAGCAGCTTATCGACAGGGGTTCAAGAGACCCAGTACTTC.

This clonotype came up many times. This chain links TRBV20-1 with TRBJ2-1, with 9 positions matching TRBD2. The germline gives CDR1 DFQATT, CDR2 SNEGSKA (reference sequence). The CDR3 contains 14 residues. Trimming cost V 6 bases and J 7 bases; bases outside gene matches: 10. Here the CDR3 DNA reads TGCAGTGCACAAAGGGCGGGAGGGGGAAATGAGCAGTTCTTC. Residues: CSAQRAGGGNEQFF.